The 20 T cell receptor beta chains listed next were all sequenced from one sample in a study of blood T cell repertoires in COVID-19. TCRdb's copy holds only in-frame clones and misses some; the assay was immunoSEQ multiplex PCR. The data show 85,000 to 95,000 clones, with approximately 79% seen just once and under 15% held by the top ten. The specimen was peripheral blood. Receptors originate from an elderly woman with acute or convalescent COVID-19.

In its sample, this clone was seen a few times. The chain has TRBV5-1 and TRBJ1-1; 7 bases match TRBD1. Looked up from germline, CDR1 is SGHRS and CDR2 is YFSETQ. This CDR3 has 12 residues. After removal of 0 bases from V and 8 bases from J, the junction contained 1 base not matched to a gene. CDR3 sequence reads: CASSLEQGEAFF. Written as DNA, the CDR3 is TGCGCCAGCAGCTTGGAACAGGGGGAAGCTTTCTTT.

CDR3 sequence (DNA): TGTGCCTGGAGCGGCACGGTGCGGAATCAGCCCCAGCATTTT. It specifies CAWSGTVRNQPQHF. The chain carries TRBV30 and TRBJ1-5; D is undetermined. Germline V gives CDR1 GTSNPN, CDR2 SVGIG (reference sequence). CDR3 length: 14 amino acids. V was clipped by 3 bases and J by 4 bases, with 13 bases between them.

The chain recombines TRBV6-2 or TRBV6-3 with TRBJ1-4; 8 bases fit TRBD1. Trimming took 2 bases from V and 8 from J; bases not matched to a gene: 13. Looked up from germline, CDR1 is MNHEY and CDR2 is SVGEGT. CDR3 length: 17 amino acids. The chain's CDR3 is CASSYPLGRGREEKLFF. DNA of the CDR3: TGTGCCAGCAGTTACCCTTTGGGCAGGGGGCGAGAGGAAAAACTGTTTTTT.

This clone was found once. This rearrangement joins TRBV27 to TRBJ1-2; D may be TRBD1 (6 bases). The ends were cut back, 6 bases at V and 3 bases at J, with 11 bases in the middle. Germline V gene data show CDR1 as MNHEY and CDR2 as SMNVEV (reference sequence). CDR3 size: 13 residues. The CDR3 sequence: CASRPGAYYGYTF. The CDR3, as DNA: TGTGCCAGCAGACCAGGGGCTTACTATGGCTACACCTTC.

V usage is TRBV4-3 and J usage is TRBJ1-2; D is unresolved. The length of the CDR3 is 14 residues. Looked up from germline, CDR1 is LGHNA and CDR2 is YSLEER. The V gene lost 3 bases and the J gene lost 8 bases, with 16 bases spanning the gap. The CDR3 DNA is TGCGCCAGCAGCCAGGATAGGGCGGGCAGCGGCTACACCTTC. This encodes CASSQDRAGSGYTF.

The CDR3 is CASSLGGRAIRSYGYTF. The CDR3 DNA is TGCGCCAGCAGCTTGGGGGGCAGGGCGATTCGTAGCTATGGCTACACCTTC. The chain recombines TRBV5-1 with TRBJ1-2; tentative D call: TRBD1 (5 bases). Trimming cost V 0 bases and J 4 bases, with 19 bases left between them. The CDR3 totals 17 residues. CDR1 is SGHRS, CDR2 YFSETQ, per germline.

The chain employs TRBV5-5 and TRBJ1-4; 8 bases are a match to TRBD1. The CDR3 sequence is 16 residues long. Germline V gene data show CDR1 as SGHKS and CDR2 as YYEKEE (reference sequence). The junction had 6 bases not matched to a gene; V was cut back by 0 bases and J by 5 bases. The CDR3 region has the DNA TGTGCCAGCAGCTTGGCCCCACAGGGGGGGAATGAAAAACTGTTTTTT. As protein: CASSLAPQGGNEKLFF.

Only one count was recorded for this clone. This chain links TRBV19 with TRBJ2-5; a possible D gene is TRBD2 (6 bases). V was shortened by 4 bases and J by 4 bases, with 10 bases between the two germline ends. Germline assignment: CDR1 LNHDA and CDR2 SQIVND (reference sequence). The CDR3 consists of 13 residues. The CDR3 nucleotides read TGTGCCAGTAGTAATCTCGGGGGAGAGACCCAGTACTTC. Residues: CASSNLGGETQYF.

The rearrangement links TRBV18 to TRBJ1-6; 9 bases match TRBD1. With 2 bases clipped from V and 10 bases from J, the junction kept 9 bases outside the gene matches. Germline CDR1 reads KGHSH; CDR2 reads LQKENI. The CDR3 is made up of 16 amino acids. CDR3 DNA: TGTGCCAGCTCACCAATACAGGGACAGGGTCGATCACCCCTCCACTTT. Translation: CASSPIQGQGRSPLHF.

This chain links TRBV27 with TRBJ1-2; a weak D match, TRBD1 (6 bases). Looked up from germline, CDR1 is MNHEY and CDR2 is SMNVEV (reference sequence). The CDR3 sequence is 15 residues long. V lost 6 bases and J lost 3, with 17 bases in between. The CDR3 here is CASRRLQGTHYGYTF. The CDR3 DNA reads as TGTGCCAGCAGAAGGTTACAGGGAACTCACTATGGCTACACCTTC.

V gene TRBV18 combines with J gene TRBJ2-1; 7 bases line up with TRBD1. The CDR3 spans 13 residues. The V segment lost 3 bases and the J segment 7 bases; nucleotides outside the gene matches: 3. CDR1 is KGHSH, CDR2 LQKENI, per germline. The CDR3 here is CASSPGQRNEQFF. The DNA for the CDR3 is TGTGCCAGCTCACCGGGACAGAGGAATGAGCAGTTCTTC.

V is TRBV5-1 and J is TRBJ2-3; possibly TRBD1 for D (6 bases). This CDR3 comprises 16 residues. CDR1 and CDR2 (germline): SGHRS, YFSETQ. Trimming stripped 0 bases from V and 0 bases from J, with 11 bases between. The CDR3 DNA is TGCGCCAGCAGCTTGGGACAGGCCCTAAGCACAGATACGCAGTATTTT. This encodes CASSLGQALSTDTQYF.

The CDR3 coding sequence is TGTGCCAGCAGTTTGGTGGCATCTGAGACCCAGTACTTC. This sequence encodes CASSLVASETQYF. The chain couples TRBV28 to TRBJ2-5, with D uncertain. The CDR3 spans 13 residues. The V gene's germline CDR1 is MDHEN and CDR2 SYDVKM. The V and J ends lost 3 bases and 5 bases respectively, with 10 bases between them. Together with reference TRBV28 and TRBJ2-5, the CDR3 gives the full variable domain: DVKVTQSSRYLVKRTGEKVFLECVQDMDHENMFWYRQDPGLGLRLIYFSYDVKMKEKGDIPEGYSVSREKKERFSLILESASTNQTSMYLCASSLVASETQYFGPGTRLLVL.

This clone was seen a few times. In DNA, the CDR3 is TGTGCCAGCAGCCATTTCGAAAGAGTTAATGAAAAACTGTTTTTT. Protein sequence: CASSHFERVNEKLFF. V usage is TRBV3-1 (or the pseudogene TRBV3-2) and J usage is TRBJ1-4; D remains ambiguous. The CDR3 covers 15 residues. The V gene's germline CDR1 is LGHDT and CDR2 YNNKEL (reference sequence). The germline V and J ends were trimmed by 3 bases and 4 bases, with 12 bases remaining between them.

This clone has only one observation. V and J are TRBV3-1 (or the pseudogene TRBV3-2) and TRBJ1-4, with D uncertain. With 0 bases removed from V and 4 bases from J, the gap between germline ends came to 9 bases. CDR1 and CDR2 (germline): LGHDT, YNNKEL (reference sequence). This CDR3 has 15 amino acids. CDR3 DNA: TGTGCCAGCAGCCAAGAAGCGGCGTATAATGAAAAACTGTTTTTT. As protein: CASSQEAAYNEKLFF.

Here the CDR3 reads CASSLHAGGAYNEQFF. Here the CDR3 DNA reads TGTGCCAGCAGCTTGCATGCGGGGGGGGCGTACAATGAGCAGTTCTTC. The gene calls are TRBV5-4 and TRBJ2-1, with 9 bases that match TRBD2. The CDR3 has 16 residues. V dropped 1 base and J dropped 4; count of bases not matched to a gene: 6. Per germline, CDR1 SGHNT and CDR2 YYREEE (reference sequence).

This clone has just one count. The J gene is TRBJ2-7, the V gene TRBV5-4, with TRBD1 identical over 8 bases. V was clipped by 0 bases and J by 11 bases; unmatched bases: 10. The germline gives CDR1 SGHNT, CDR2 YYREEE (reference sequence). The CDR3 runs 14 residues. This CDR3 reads CASSLEAQGAIEYF. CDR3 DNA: TGTGCCAGCAGCTTGGAGGCGCAGGGGGCTATCGAGTACTTC.

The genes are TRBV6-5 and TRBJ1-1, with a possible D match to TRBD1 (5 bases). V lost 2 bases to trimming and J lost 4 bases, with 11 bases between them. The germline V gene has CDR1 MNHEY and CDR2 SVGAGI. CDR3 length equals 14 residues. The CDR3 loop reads CASSYRQGSTEAFF. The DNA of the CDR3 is TGTGCCAGCAGTTACCGGCAGGGCTCCACTGAAGCTTTCTTT.

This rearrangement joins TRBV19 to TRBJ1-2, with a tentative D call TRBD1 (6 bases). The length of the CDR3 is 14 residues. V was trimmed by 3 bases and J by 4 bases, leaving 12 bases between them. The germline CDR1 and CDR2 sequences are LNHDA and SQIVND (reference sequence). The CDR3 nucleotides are TGTGCCAGTAGTATCGGGGGGGCCATCTATGGCTACACCTTC. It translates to CASSIGGAIYGYTF. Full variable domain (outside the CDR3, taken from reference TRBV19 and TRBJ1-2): DGGITQSPKYLFRKEGQNVTLSCEQNLNHDAMYWYRQDPGQGLRLIYYSQIVNDFQKGDIAEGYSVSREKKESFPLTVTSAQKNPTAFYLCASSIGGAIYGYTFGSGTRLTVV.

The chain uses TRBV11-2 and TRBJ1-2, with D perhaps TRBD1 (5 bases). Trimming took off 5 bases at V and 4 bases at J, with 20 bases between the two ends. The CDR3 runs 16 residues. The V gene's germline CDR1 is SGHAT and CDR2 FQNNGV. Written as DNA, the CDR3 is TGTGCCAGCAGCGGCCAGTTGGGGCGGAGAGCCTATGGCTACACCTTC. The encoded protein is CASSGQLGRRAYGYTF. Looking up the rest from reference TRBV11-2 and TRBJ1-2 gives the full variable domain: EAGVAQSPRYKIIEKRQSVAFWCNPISGHATLYWYQQILGQGPKLLIQFQNNGVVDDSQLPKDRFSAERLKGVDSTLKIQPAKLEDSAVYLCASSGQLGRRAYGYTFGSGTRLTVV.